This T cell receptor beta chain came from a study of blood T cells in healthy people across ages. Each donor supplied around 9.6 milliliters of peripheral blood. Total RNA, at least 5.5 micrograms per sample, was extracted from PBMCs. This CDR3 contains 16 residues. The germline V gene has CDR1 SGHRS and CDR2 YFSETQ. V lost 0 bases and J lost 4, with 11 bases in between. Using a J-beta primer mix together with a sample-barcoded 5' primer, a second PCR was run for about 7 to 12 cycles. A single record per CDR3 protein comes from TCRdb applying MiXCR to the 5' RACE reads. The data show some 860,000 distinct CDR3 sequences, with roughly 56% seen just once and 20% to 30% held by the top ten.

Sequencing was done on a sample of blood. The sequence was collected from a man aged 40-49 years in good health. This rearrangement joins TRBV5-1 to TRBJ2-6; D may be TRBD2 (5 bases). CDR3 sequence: CASSLVPPGGANVLTF. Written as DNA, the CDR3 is TGCGCCAGCAGCTTGGTACCGCCGGGAGGGGCCAACGTCCTGACTTTC.